Listed here are 27 T cell receptor beta chains from one sample, sequenced in a study of early T cells in non-severe SARS-CoV-2 infection. TCRdb re-analysed the 5' RACE reads in MiXCR, keeping a single row per CDR3 protein. The sample carries 90,000 to 120,000 distinct CDR3 sequences, over 8.5% recorded once. The source material was whole blood. The receptors stem from an adult who was a healthcare worker with PCR-confirmed SARS-CoV-2 infection or an uninfected control (not recorded which).

This clonotype was seen ten or more times. This rearrangement joins TRBV11-2 to TRBJ2-5; D uncertain. Per the germline V gene, CDR1 is SGHAT and CDR2 is FQNNGV. Trimming stripped 5 bases from V and 3 bases from J, with 10 bases between. The CDR3 is 13 residues long. The CDR3 sequence: CASSPLAEETQYF. The CDR3 nucleotides read TGTGCCAGCAGCCCCCTGGCGGAAGAGACCCAGTACTTC.

This clonotype came up many times. The rearrangement joins TRBV5-1 to TRBJ2-5; D gene uncertain. The CDR3 runs 14 residues. V shed 3 bases and J shed 4 bases, with 13 bases lying between them. Germline loops: CDR1 SGHRS, CDR2 YFSETQ. CDR3 residues: CASSSAVGVETQYF. As DNA, the CDR3 is TGCGCCAGCAGCTCGGCGGTAGGTGTAGAGACCCAGTACTTC.

Many counts were recorded for this clonotype. The V gene is TRBV7-9, the J gene TRBJ2-3; 9 bases line up with TRBD1. Germline CDR1 is SEHNR and CDR2 is FQNEAQ (reference sequence). Trimming took 5 bases from V and 4 from J; bases not matched to a gene: 7. This CDR3 comprises 15 residues. The CDR3 spells CASSIQGDRADTQYF. CDR3 nucleotide sequence: TGTGCCAGCAGCATACAGGGGGACAGGGCAGATACGCAGTATTTT.

The V and J genes are TRBV6-1 and TRBJ1-5; TRBD1 agrees at 7 bases. This CDR3 comprises 15 residues. CDR1 MNHNS and CDR2 SASEGT come from the germline V gene. V lost 5 bases and J lost 0; bases outside the gene matches: 4. CDR3 region: CASSRGTASNQPQHF. The CDR3 DNA reads as TGTGCCAGCAGTCGTGGGACAGCTAGCAATCAGCCCCAGCATTTT.

This clonotype was observed at least ten times. The J gene is TRBJ2-3, the V gene TRBV20-1; no firm D call. CDR1 DFQATT and CDR2 SNEGSKA come from the germline V gene (reference sequence). V was clipped by 4 bases and J by 4 bases, with 15 bases between them. There are 14 residues in the CDR3. The CDR3 sequence is CSATRSESPDTQYF. The CDR3 bases are TGCAGTGCTACCCGGTCCGAATCCCCAGATACGCAGTATTTT.

V and J are TRBV20-1 and TRBJ1-2; 8 bases agree with TRBD1. Germline CDR1 reads DFQATT; CDR2 reads SNEGSKA (reference sequence). CDR3 size: 15 residues. The ends lost 0 bases at V and 5 bases at J; junction bases unmatched: 8. Here the CDR3 reads CSAREDRVVRYGYTF. Written as DNA, the CDR3 is TGCAGTGCTAGAGAGGACAGGGTTGTCCGGTATGGCTACACCTTC.

This clonotype was picked up many times. The chain links TRBV28 to TRBJ2-1; 7 nucleotides align to TRBD1. CDR1 is MDHEN, CDR2 SYDVKM, per germline. V lost 5 bases to trimming and J lost 3 bases; unmatched junction nucleotides: 7. The CDR3 is 15 amino acids. CDR3 protein: CASSRDRLSYNEQFF. In DNA form, the CDR3 reads TGTGCCAGCAGTCGGGACAGATTAAGCTACAATGAGCAGTTCTTC.

This chain joins TRBV19 and TRBJ2-2; D unresolved. This CDR3 is 13 amino acids long. Trimming took off 5 bases at V and 7 bases at J, with 11 bases between the two ends. From germline, CDR1 is LNHDA and CDR2 SQIVND (reference sequence). CDR3 loop: CASSPRGVGELFF. The CDR3 DNA reads as TGTGCCAGTAGTCCGCGTGGGGTCGGGGAGCTGTTTTTT. Combining the CDR3 with reference TRBV19 and TRBJ2-2 gives the whole variable domain DGGITQSPKYLFRKEGQNVTLSCEQNLNHDAMYWYRQDPGQGLRLIYYSQIVNDFQKGDIAEGYSVSREKKESFPLTVTSAQKNPTAFYLCASSPRGVGELFFGEGSRLTVL.

V and J are TRBV7-2 and TRBJ2-2; 8 bases line up with TRBD2. J gave up 4 bases and V 4 bases, and 8 bases lay outside the gene matches. This CDR3 spans 16 amino acids. Germline assignment: CDR1 SGHTA and CDR2 FQGNSA. In nucleotides, the CDR3 is TGTGCCAGCAGCTGGATAGCGGGAACGGGCACCGGGGAGCTGTTTTTT. Amino acids: CASSWIAGTGTGELFF.

Concerning this clonotype: It may be a read error: a sequence one base away is much more abundant. The chain has TRBV28 and TRBJ1-4; possible D gene TRBD1, 6 bases. This CDR3 contains 15 residues. The ends were cut back, 10 bases at V and 1 base at J, with 16 bases in the middle. Per the germline V gene, CDR1 is MDHEN and CDR2 is SYDVKM. CDR3 sequence reads: CATQGGPGTNEKLFF. The CDR3 DNA follows: TGTGCCACCCAAGGGGGGCCTGGAACTAATGAAAAACTGTTTTTT.

On this clonotype: A read error may produce the germline difference seen at one junction end. The chain combines TRBV28 with TRBJ2-3; 7 bases align to TRBD2. Germline values: CDR1 MDHEN, CDR2 SYDVKM. CDR3 length: 15 amino acids. CDR3 protein: CTSSLWEGPTDTQYF. In DNA form, the CDR3 reads TGTACCAGCAGTTTATGGGAGGGGCCCACAGATACGCAGTATTTT.

The V call is TRBV6-1, the J call TRBJ1-4; unclear D gene. The germline V gene has CDR1 MNHNS and CDR2 SASEGT. Trimming pared 6 bases from V and 6 bases from J, leaving 11 bases between. The CDR3 has 13 amino acids. This chain's CDR3 is CASRRTGDEKLFF. CDR3 DNA: TGTGCCAGCAGACGCACCGGGGATGAAAAACTGTTTTTT.

In this sample, this clonotype turned up many times. The rearrangement uses TRBV20-1 and TRBJ1-5, with TRBD1 matching 10 bases. Unmatched junction bases numbered 8, after V lost 5 bases and J lost 7 bases. CDR1 and CDR2 (germline): DFQATT, SNEGSKA (reference sequence). The CDR3 sequence is 14 residues long. The CDR3 region has the DNA TGCAGTGCTCGCAGAGGACAGGGGGAGCAGCCCCAGCATTTT. Its translation is CSARRGQGEQPQHF.

The rearrangement uses TRBV4-1 and TRBJ1-2, with 11 bases identical to TRBD1. V was pared by 4 bases and J by 2 bases, with 6 bases of the junction left unmatched. Germline CDR1 is MGHRA and CDR2 is YSYEKL. This CDR3 has 16 residues. The DNA of the CDR3 is TGCGCCAGCAGCCGTGGACAGGGGGCGCGAAACTATGGCTACACCTTC. This gives the protein CASSRGQGARNYGYTF.

There are many counts of this clonotype. CDR3 coding DNA: TGTGCCAGCAGCCAAGATCGGCTATCAACCGGGGAGCTGTTTTTT. The encoded protein is CASSQDRLSTGELFF. This chain joins TRBV3-1 and TRBJ2-2, with unresolved D. Looked up from germline, CDR1 is LGHDT and CDR2 is YNNKEL (reference sequence). The CDR3 is 15 amino acids. The V and J ends lost 0 bases and 5 bases respectively, with 10 bases between them.

This clonotype was detected many times. V gene TRBV5-5 combines with J gene TRBJ1-2, with D possibly being TRBD1 (5 bases). Trimming stripped 1 base from V and 1 base from J, with 8 bases between. The CDR3 runs to 14 residues. CDR1 is SGHKS, CDR2 YYEKEE, per germline (reference sequence). CDR3: CASSLQGNNYGYTF. The CDR3 DNA reads as TGTGCCAGCAGCTTGCAGGGCAATAACTATGGCTACACCTTC.

The V call is TRBV7-2, the J call TRBJ2-3, with 7 bases identical to TRBD2. CDR1 and CDR2 (germline): SGHTA, FQGNSA. CDR3 size: 13 residues. V lost 5 bases to trimming and J lost 4 bases; unmatched junction nucleotides: 3. CDR3 bases: TGTGCCAGCAGCCCTAGCGGCGCAGATACGCAGTATTTT. Its translation: CASSPSGADTQYF.

This clonotype showed up many times. This chain links TRBV18 with TRBJ2-6; D ambiguous. Germline CDR1 and CDR2: KGHSH and LQKENI. The length of the CDR3 is 19 residues. Trimming pared 2 bases from V and 4 bases from J, leaving 21 bases between. CDR3 sequence: CASSPRLFSVALGANVLTF. In DNA form, the CDR3 reads TGTGCCAGCTCACCAAGACTCTTTTCTGTAGCACTCGGGGCCAACGTCCTGACTTTC.

This clonotype was seen at least ten times. The genes are TRBV2 and TRBJ1-1; D is ambiguous. V was pared by 6 bases and J by 1 base, with 6 bases between. The germline CDR1 and CDR2 sequences are SNHLY and FYNNEI. The CDR3 length is 12 residues. This chain's CDR3 is CASSQANTEAFF. CDR3 DNA: TGTGCCAGCAGCCAGGCGAACACTGAAGCTTTCTTT.

The chain has TRBV2 and TRBJ2-2; D might be TRBD1 (6 bases). The CDR3 is 15 amino acids. The V and J ends lost 3 bases and 7 bases respectively, with 15 bases between them. CDR1 is SNHLY and CDR2 is FYNNEI in the germline V gene. The CDR3 region is CASSDEWGRHGELFF. The CDR3 nucleotides read TGTGCCAGCAGTGACGAGTGGGGGCGTCACGGGGAGCTGTTTTTT.

As concerns this clonotype: One base away lies a much larger clone, so this may be a sequencing read error. This chain uses TRBV7-6 with TRBJ2-1; no definite D call. The V gene lost 1 base and the J gene lost 6 bases, with 7 bases spanning the gap. The CDR3 has 13 amino acids. Per germline, CDR1 SGHVS and CDR2 FNYEAQ. CDR3 bases: TGTGCCAGCAGCTTAGTCGCTTTCAATGAGCAGTTCTTC. It codes for CASSLVAFNEQFF. The variable domain in full, completed from reference TRBV7-6 and TRBJ2-1, reads GAGVSQSPRYKVTKRGQDVALRCDPISGHVSLYWYRQALGQGPEFLTYFNYEAQQDKSGLPNDRFSAERPEGSISTLTIQRTEQRDSAMYRCASSLVAFNEQFFGPGTRLTVL.

The gene calls are TRBV6-2 or TRBV6-3 and TRBJ2-3; tentative D call: TRBD2 (6 bases). There are 14 residues in the CDR3. With 2 bases removed from V and 4 bases from J, the gap between germline ends came to 10 bases. CDR1 MNHEY and CDR2 SVGEGT come from the germline V gene. DNA for the CDR3: TGTGCCAGCAGTTACCAAGGGGAGGCAGATACGCAGTATTTT. Its translation: CASSYQGEADTQYF.

This clonotype came up many times. The V call is TRBV4-1, the J call TRBJ2-5; D is possibly TRBD1 or TRBD2 (6 bases each). Trimming took 1 base from V and 3 from J, leaving 12 bases between them. CDR3 size: 15 residues. CDR1 is MGHRA and CDR2 is YSYEKL in the germline V gene. DNA of the CDR3: TGCGCCAGCAGCCAAGGGGGGGCTATAGAAGAGACCCAGTACTTC. Translation gives CASSQGGAIEETQYF.

This clonotype was recorded at least ten times. The rearrangement links TRBV4-1 to TRBJ1-1; D is possibly TRBD1 (5 bases). Germline lookup yields CDR1 MGHRA and CDR2 YSYEKL. V shed 5 bases and J shed 2 bases, with 15 bases lying between them. The CDR3 contains 15 residues. CDR3 residues: CASSNYRDSNTEAFF. The CDR3, as DNA: TGCGCCAGCAGCAATTACCGGGACTCCAACACTGAAGCTTTCTTT.

At least ten counts were recorded for this clonotype. The rearrangement joins TRBV18 to TRBJ2-7; either TRBD1 or TRBD2 may fit D (5 bases each). This CDR3 has 15 amino acids. Germline V gives CDR1 KGHSH, CDR2 LQKENI. Trimming pared 4 bases from V and 1 base from J, leaving 14 bases between. CDR3: CASSLAGTGSYEQYF. CDR3 in DNA: TGTGCCAGCTCACTGGCCGGGACGGGATCCTACGAGCAGTACTTC.

The sample holds many counts of this clonotype. The chain is built from TRBV4-1 and TRBJ2-7; 7 positions agree with TRBD2. With V trimmed by 0 bases and J by 7 bases, 6 bases remained unmatched. CDR1 is MGHRA and CDR2 is YSYEKL in the germline V gene. The CDR3 runs 14 residues. CDR3 in amino acids: CASSQEGTTGEQYF. CDR3 in DNA: TGCGCCAGCAGCCAAGAAGGGACTACCGGAGAGCAGTACTTC.

This clonotype occurred many times. The chain has TRBV19 and TRBJ2-2; 8 positions match TRBD1. V lost 8 bases, J lost 4 bases, and 6 bases stayed unmatched. The germline V gene encodes CDR1 LNHDA and CDR2 SQIVND (reference sequence). This CDR3 region has 14 residues. CDR3 residues: CASVRQGSTGELFF. The CDR3 nucleotides read TGTGCCAGTGTCCGACAGGGGAGCACCGGGGAGCTGTTTTTT.